Each of the 18 T cell receptor beta chains below was sequenced from the same sample in a study of cytomegalovirus exposure and HLA in healthy donors. Libraries were prepared by immunoSEQ multiplex PCR; TCRdb keeps only in-frame clonotypes and omits some of them. The table shows more than 95,000 clones, with around 89% occurring only once. Sequenced: PBMCs. The receptors come from a man aged 18 to 29 in good health and CMV-seronegative.

This rearrangement joins TRBV25-1 to TRBJ2-7; 8 nucleotides align to TRBD2. V dropped 4 bases and J dropped 0; count of bases not matched to a gene: 8. This CDR3 contains 16 residues. Germline V gives CDR1 MGHDK, CDR2 SYGVNS. The CDR3 sequence: CASSGTSYLVSYEQYF. The DNA of the CDR3 is TGTGCCAGCAGTGGGACTAGCTATCTAGTCTCCTACGAGCAGTACTTC.

This clone was found a few times. The chain joins TRBV7-2 to TRBJ1-6; 10 positions match TRBD1. CDR1 and CDR2 (germline): SGHTA, FQGNSA. V gave up 1 base and J gave up 10 bases; unmatched junction bases: 4. The CDR3 length is 15 residues. CDR3 sequence: CASSLDRTGGSPLHF. In DNA, the CDR3 is TGTGCCAGCAGCTTAGATAGGACAGGGGGATCACCCCTCCACTTT. Drawing the rest from reference TRBV7-2 and TRBJ1-6, the complete variable domain is GAGVSQSPSNKVTEKGKDVELRCDPISGHTALYWYRQSLGQGLEFLIYFQGNSAPDKSGLPSDRFSAERTGGSVSTLTIQRTQQEDSAVYLCASSLDRTGGSPLHFGNGTRLTVT.

This clone occurred once. The chain employs TRBV6-5 and TRBJ2-7; TRBD1 might be the D (6 bases). With 4 bases removed from V and 4 bases from J, the gap between germline ends came to 8 bases. Germline V gene sequence: CDR1 MNHEY, CDR2 SVGAGI. This CDR3 contains 12 residues. CDR3 DNA sequence: TGTGCCAGCAGTTCTACAGGGTACGAGCAGTACTTC. The encoded protein is CASSSTGYEQYF.

The chain recombines TRBV27 with TRBJ2-7; D is ambiguous. Between the trimmed V and J ends, which lost 7 bases and 2 bases, there was a span of 18 bases. Per the germline V gene, CDR1 is MNHEY and CDR2 is SMNVEV (reference sequence). The CDR3 is made up of 15 amino acids. For the CDR3, the DNA is TGTGCCAGCAAATTTCGTATTGACTTCGCCTACGAGCAGTACTTC. Its translation is CASKFRIDFAYEQYF.

The rearrangement joins TRBV27 to TRBJ2-5, with 10 bases fitting TRBD2. The CDR3 is 18 amino acids. Looked up from germline, CDR1 is MNHEY and CDR2 is SMNVEV (reference sequence). V shed 5 bases, J shed 5 bases, and the junction held 17 bases outside the gene matches. The CDR3 DNA sequence: TGTGCCAGCAGTCCGGTCTGGCTAGCGGGAGTCTCAGTCGAGACCCAGTACTTC. It is translated as CASSPVWLAGVSVETQYF.

The V call is TRBV10-3, the J call TRBJ2-7; the match to TRBD1 covers 8 bases. The V gene end was trimmed by 2 bases and the J gene end by 0 bases; junction bases not matched to a gene: 6. This CDR3 is 16 amino acids long. Germline CDR1 is ENHRY and CDR2 is SYGVKD. The CDR3 DNA reads TGTGCCATCAGTGAGCCAGGACAGGGTAGCTCCTACGAGCAGTACTTC. Protein product: CAISEPGQGSSYEQYF.

The chain is built from TRBV6-5 and TRBJ2-7; 10 bases map to TRBD2. Trimming at V came to 2 bases and at J to 4 bases, leaving 8 bases not matched to a gene. Germline CDR1 and CDR2: MNHEY and SVGAGI. This CDR3 contains 16 residues. In DNA, the CDR3 is TGTGCCAGCAGTTACACGTTAGCGGGGGGCCAATACGAGCAGTACTTC. As protein: CASSYTLAGGQYEQYF.

The rearrangement links TRBV7-2 to TRBJ2-1; 9 bases line up with TRBD1. J lost 9 bases, V lost 5 bases, and 11 bases had no gene match. This CDR3 has 15 amino acids. The germline CDR1 and CDR2 sequences are SGHTA and FQGNSA. Here the CDR3 reads CASSPQRDRDGEQFF. The DNA of the CDR3 is TGTGCCAGCAGCCCCCAGAGGGACAGGGATGGTGAGCAGTTCTTC.

The chain employs TRBV6-6 and TRBJ1-1; TRBD1 matches 8 bases. The CDR3 runs 13 residues. CDR1 is MNHNY and CDR2 is SVGAGI in the germline V gene (reference sequence). The junction had 3 bases not matched to a gene; V was cut back by 6 bases and J by 3 bases. The CDR3 sequence: CASRDRGDTEAFF. In DNA form, the CDR3 reads TGTGCCAGCAGAGACAGGGGTGACACTGAAGCTTTCTTT.

J is TRBJ2-7 and V is TRBV30; perhaps TRBD1 as D (6 bases). From germline, CDR1 is GTSNPN and CDR2 SVGIG (reference sequence). This CDR3 has 13 amino acids. V was clipped by 8 bases and J by 0 bases, with 14 bases between them. The CDR3 reads CAGATGASYEQYF. Written as DNA, the CDR3 is TGTGCCGGGGCGACAGGAGCCTCCTACGAGCAGTACTTC.

This sequence joins TRBV11-3 and TRBJ2-5; the D gene is possibly TRBD2 (6 bases). Germline CDR1 and CDR2: SGHNT and YENEEA. The CDR3 totals 17 residues. The V gene lost 5 bases and the J gene lost 5 bases, with 24 bases spanning the gap. CDR3 bases: TGTGCCAGCAGCCCCCACCTAGCGACAGCGGCCGGGGAGACCCAGTACTTC. Protein sequence: CASSPHLATAAGETQYF.

This chain uses TRBV5-1 with TRBJ2-1, with TRBD1 matching over 8 bases. The CDR3 sequence is 16 residues long. The V segment lost 0 bases and the J segment 0 bases; nucleotides outside the gene matches: 2. The germline V gene encodes CDR1 SGHRS and CDR2 YFSETQ. The chain's CDR3 is CASSLGTGGSYNEQFF. The CDR3 DNA reads as TGCGCCAGCAGCTTGGGAACAGGGGGCTCCTACAATGAGCAGTTCTTC.

The genes are TRBV28 and TRBJ1-4; D remains unclear. This CDR3 has 14 residues. The germline gives CDR1 MDHEN, CDR2 SYDVKM. V lost 3 bases and J lost 1, with 6 bases in between. CDR3 protein: CASSFQLTNEKLFF. In DNA, the CDR3 is TGTGCCAGCAGTTTTCAGTTAACTAATGAAAAACTGTTTTTT.

The chain is built from TRBV27 and TRBJ1-4, with a possible D match to TRBD1 (5 bases). This CDR3 is 13 amino acids long. CDR1 and CDR2 (germline): MNHEY, SMNVEV (reference sequence). V lost 1 base and J lost 8, with 8 bases in between. The CDR3 nucleotides read TGTGCCAGCAGTTTATGGGGGGGAGAAAAACTGTTTTTT. The encoded protein is CASSLWGGEKLFF.

The chain is built from TRBV27 and TRBJ2-3, with 9 bases that match TRBD2. With 5 bases clipped from V and 5 bases from J, the junction kept 11 bases outside the gene matches. Germline loops: CDR1 MNHEY, CDR2 SMNVEV (reference sequence). The CDR3 runs to 16 residues. The CDR3 loop reads CASSNRPGLAQDTQYF. CDR3 DNA: TGTGCCAGCAGTAATCGGCCGGGACTAGCTCAAGATACGCAGTATTTT.

Here the CDR3 DNA reads TGTGCCAGCAGCTCCCGGACGGGGAGCTCCTACAATGAGCAGTTCTTC. It encodes CASSSRTGSSYNEQFF. This chain joins TRBV11-2 and TRBJ2-1, with D maybe TRBD2 (5 bases). V lost 4 bases, J lost 0 bases, and 13 bases lay in between. The CDR3 is 16 amino acids. CDR1 and CDR2 from the germline V gene are SGHAT and FQNNGV.

The chain has TRBV2 and TRBJ1-5; 8 nucleotides agree with TRBD1. V shed 8 bases, J shed 5 bases, and the junction held 5 bases outside the gene matches. The germline V gene has CDR1 SNHLY and CDR2 FYNNEI. The CDR3 totals 13 residues. In DNA, the CDR3 is TGTGCCAGCGAGGGACAGGAGGATCAGCCCCAGCATTTT. This gives the protein CASEGQEDQPQHF.

The gene calls are TRBV5-4 and TRBJ2-7; a possible D gene is TRBD2 (7 bases). This CDR3 spans 13 amino acids. Trimming left V 2 bases short and J 5 bases short, with 11 bases between. Germline V gene lookup returns CDR1 SGHNT and CDR2 YYREEE (reference sequence). The CDR3: CASSLGGGNEQYF. The DNA of the CDR3 is TGTGCCAGCAGCTTAGGGGGGGGGAACGAGCAGTACTTC.